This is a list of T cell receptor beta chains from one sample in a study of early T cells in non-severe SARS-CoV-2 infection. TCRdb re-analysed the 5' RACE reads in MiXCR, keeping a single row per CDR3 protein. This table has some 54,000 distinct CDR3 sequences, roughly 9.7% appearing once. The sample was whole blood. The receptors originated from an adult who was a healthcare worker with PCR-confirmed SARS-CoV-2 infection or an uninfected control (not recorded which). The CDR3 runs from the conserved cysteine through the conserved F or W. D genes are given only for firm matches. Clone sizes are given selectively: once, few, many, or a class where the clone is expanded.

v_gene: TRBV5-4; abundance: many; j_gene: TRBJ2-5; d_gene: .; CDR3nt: TGTGCCAGCAGCTTTGTGGGGCAAGAGACCCAGTACTTC; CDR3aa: CASSFVGQETQYF
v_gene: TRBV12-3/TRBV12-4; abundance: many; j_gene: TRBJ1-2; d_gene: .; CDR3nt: TGTGCCAGCAAGAGGGTGGGGATCACTGGCTACACCTTC; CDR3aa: CASKRVGITGYTF
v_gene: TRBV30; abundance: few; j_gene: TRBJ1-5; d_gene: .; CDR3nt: TGTGCCTGGGGGCTGGGGGATAGCAATCAGCCCCAGCATTTT; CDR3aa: CAWGLGDSNQPQHF
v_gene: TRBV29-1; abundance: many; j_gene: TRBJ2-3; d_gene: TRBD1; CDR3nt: TGCAGCGTTGAAGAAGGCAGACAGGGTCGCACAGATACGCAGTATTTT; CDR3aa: CSVEEGRQGRTDTQYF
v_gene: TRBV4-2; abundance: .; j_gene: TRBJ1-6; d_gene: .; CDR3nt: TGTGCCAGCAGCCAATCAGGGCAGTTTAATTCACCCCTCCACTTT; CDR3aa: CASSQSGQFNSPLHF
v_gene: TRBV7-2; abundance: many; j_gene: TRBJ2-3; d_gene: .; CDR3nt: TGTGCCAGCAGCATAACAGGGTTCACAGATACGCAGTATTTT; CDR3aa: CASSITGFTDTQYF
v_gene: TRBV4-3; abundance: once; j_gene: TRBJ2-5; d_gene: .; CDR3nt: TGCGCCAGCAGCCAGGGATTCTACGGGGCGGAGACCCAGTACTTC; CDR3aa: CASSQGFYGAETQYF
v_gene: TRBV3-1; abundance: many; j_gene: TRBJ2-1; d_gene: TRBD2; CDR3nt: TGTGCCAGCGGGGGACTAGCAGTCAATGAGCAGTTCTTC; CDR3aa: CASGGLAVNEQFF
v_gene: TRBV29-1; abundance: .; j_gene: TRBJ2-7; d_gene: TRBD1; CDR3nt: TGCAGCGCGGGACAGGGGGGATACGAGCAGTACTTC; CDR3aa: CSAGQGGYEQYF
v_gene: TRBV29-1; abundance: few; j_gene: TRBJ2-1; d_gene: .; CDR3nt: TGCAGCGTTGAGGCGCGGGAGCAGTTCTTC; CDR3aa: CSVEAREQFF
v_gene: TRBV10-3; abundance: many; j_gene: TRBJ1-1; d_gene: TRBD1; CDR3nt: TGTGCCATCAGTTATACAGGGGCCAACACTGAAGCTTTCTTT; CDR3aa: CAISYTGANTEAFF
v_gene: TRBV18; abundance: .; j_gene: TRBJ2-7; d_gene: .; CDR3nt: TGTGCCAGCTCACCACCGTCTAACGAGCAGTACTTC; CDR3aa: CASSPPSNEQYF
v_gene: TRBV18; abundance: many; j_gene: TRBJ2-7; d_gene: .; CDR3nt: TGTGCCAGCTCACCTACCGACAGGCTTCACCTCTACGAGCAGTACTTC; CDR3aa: CASSPTDRLHLYEQYF
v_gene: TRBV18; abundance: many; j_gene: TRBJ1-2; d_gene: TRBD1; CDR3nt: TGTGCCAGCTCACCACCGACGGGACAGGGGTACTATGGCTACACCTTC; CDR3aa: CASSPPTGQGYYGYTF
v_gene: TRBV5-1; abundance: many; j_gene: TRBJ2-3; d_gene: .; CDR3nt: TGCGCCAGCAGCTTCCAAGATACGCAGTATTTT; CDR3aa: CASSFQDTQYF
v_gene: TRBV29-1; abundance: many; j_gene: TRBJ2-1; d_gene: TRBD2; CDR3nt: TGCAGCGCCGGGACTAGCGGGTCCTACAATGAGCAGTTCTTC; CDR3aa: CSAGTSGSYNEQFF
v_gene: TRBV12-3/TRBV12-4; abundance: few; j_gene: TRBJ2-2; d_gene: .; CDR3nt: TGTGCCAGCAAGAGGGCAGGAGACACCGGGGAGCTGTTTTTT; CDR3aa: CASKRAGDTGELFF
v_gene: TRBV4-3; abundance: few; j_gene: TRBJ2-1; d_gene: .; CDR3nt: TGCGCCAGCAGCCAAGCTCTGCAGGGGCCGGCATACAATGAGCAGTTCTTC; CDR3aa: CASSQALQGPAYNEQFF
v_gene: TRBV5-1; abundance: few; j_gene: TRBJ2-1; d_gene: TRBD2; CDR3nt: TGCGCCAGCAGCGCGGCGACTAGCGCAAACTACAATGAGCAGTTCTTC; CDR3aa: CASSAATSANYNEQFF
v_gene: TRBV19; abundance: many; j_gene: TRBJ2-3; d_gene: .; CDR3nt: TGTGCCAGTAGTAAAGATACAGATACGCAGTATTTT; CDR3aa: CASSKDTDTQYF
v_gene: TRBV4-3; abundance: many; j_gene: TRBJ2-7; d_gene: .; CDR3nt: TGCGCCAGCAGCCTACGTATTGAATACGAGCAGTACTTC; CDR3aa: CASSLRIEYEQYF
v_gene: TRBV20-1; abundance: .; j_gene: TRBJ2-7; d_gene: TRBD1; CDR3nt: TGCAGTGCTAGTGACAGGGCCGCTTCCCGTCTCGGCGAGCAGTACTTC; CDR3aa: CSASDRAASRLGEQYF
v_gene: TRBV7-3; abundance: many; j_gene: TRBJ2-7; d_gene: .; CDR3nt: TGTGCCAGCAGCCTCAGGAGGGACTCCCACGAGCAGTACTTC; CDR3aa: CASSLRRDSHEQYF
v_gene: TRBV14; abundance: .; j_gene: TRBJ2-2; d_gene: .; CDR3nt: TGTGCCACCAAGGAATTAATGAACACCGGGGAGCTGTATTTT; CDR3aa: CATKELMNTGELYF
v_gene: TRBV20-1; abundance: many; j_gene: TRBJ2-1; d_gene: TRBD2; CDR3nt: TGCAGTGCTGAGCCGGGACTAGCGGCCTCCTACAATGAGCAGTTCTTC; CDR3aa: CSAEPGLAASYNEQFF
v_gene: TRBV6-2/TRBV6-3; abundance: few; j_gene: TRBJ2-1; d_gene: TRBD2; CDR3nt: TGTGCCAGCAGCCCCCTCGGGGCGGGAGGGAGGTACAATGAGCAGTTCTTC; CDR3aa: CASSPLGAGGRYNEQFF
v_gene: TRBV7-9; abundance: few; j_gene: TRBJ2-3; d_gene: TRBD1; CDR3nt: TGTGCCAGCAGCTCGGGACAGTACTCAGATACGCAGTATTTT; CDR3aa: CASSSGQYSDTQYF
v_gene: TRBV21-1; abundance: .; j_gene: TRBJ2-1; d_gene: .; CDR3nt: TGTGTCCGAATCCGACTAGCGGGAGGTGAGCAGTTCTTC; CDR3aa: CVRIRLAGGEQFF
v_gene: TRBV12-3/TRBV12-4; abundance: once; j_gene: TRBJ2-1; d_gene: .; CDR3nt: TGTGCCAGCAGGGGACGGGGCGAACAGCGATACAATGAGCAGTTCTTC; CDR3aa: CASRGRGEQRYNEQFF
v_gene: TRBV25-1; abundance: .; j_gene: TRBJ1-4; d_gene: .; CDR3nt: TGTGCCAGCAGTGATTCCGGCAGGGCCGAAAAACTGTATTTT; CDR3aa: CASSDSGRAEKLYF
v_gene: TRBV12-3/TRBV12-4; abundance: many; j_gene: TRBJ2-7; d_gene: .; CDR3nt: TGTGCCAGCAGTTTACCCCGTAGGAGCTCCTACGAGCAGTACTTC; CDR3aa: CASSLPRRSSYEQYF
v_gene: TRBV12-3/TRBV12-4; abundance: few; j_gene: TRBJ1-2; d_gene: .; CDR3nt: TGTGCCAGCAGTTTGGGGAACCCGAGTTATGGCTACACCTTC; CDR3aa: CASSLGNPSYGYTF
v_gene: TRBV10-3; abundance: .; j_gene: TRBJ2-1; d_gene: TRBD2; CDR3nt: TGTGCCGTTTATAGCGGGAGTATAAATGAGCAGTTCTTC; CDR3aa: CAVYSGSINEQFF
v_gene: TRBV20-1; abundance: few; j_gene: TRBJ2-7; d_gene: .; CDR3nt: TGCAGTGCTAGCGGGAGCGGCCAGTCCTACGAGCAGTACTTC; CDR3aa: CSASGSGQSYEQYF
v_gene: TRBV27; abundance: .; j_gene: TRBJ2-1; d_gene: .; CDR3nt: TGTGCCAGCAGCCACGCCCCAAGCGACAGCCCGTTCTTC; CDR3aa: CASSHAPSDSPFF
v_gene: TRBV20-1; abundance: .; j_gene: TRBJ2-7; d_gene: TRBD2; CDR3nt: TGCAGTGCTCGTTCCTGGACTAGCGGGAGCCACGAGCAGTACTTC; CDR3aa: CSARSWTSGSHEQYF
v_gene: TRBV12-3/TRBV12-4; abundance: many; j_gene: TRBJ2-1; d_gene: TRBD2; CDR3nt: TGTGCCAGCAGTTTCCTCGCGACTAGCGGGAGGTTCTACAATGAGCAGTTCTTC; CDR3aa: CASSFLATSGRFYNEQFF
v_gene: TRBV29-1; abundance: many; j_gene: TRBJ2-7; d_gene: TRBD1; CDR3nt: TGCAGCTTTGGGAGGGGACAGGGTTCCTACGAGCAGTACTTC; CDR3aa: CSFGRGQGSYEQYF
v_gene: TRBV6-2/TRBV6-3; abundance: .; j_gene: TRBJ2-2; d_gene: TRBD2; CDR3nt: TGTGCCAGCAGTTGGCGGGAGAGGGACACCGGGGAGCTGTTTTTT; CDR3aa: CASSWRERDTGELFF
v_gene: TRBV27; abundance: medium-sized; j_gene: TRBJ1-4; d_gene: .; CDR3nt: TGTGCCAGCAGTTTGAGTCCCCTTGCGGGTGAAAAACTGTTTTTT; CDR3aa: CASSLSPLAGEKLFF
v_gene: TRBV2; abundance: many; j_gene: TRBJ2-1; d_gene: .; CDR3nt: TGTGCCACCGGGACCTACAATGAGCAGTTCTTC; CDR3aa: CATGTYNEQFF
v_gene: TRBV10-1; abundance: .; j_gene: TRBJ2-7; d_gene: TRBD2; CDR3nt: TGCGCCAGCAGTGCGGGAGGGGACGGCCTCGAGCAGTACTTC; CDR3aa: CASSAGGDGLEQYF
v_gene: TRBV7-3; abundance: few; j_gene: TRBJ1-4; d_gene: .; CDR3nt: TGTGCCAGCAGCTTAGGGTCAGGGCAGGAGGAAGAAAAACTGTTTTTT; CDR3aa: CASSLGSGQEEEKLFF
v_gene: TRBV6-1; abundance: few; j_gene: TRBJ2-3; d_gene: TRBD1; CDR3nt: TGTGCCAGCAGTGAGGGACAGGGCACAGATACGCAGTATTTT; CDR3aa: CASSEGQGTDTQYF
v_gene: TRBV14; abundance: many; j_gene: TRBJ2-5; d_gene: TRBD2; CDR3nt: TGTGCCAGCAGCCAAGGGAGGACTAGTCTCGTGGAGACCCAGTACTTC; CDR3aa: CASSQGRTSLVETQYF
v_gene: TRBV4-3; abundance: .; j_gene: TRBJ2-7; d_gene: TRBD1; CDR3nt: TGCGCCAGCAGCCAGGAACACTCCAGGGGGTACGAGCAGTACTTC; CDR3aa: CASSQEHSRGYEQYF
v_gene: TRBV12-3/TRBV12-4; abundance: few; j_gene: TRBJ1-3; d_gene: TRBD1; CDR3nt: TGTGCCAGCAGTCCGACAGGGGCCTCTGGAAACACCATATATTTT; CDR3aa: CASSPTGASGNTIYF
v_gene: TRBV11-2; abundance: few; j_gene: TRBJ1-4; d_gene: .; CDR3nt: TGTGCCAGCAGCTTAACGCGGGAAAAACTGTTTTTT; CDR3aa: CASSLTREKLFF
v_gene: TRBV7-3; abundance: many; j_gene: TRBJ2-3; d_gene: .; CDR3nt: TGTGCCAGCAGCTTGGACGCGGCGGGGCTGGGCACAGATACGCAGTATTTT; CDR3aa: CASSLDAAGLGTDTQYF
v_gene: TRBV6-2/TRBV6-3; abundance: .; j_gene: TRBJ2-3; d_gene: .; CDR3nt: TGTGCCAGCAGTTCGGAGGGGGATACGCAGTATTTT; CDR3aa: CASSSEGDTQYF
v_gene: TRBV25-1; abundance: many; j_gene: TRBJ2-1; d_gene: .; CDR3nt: TGTGCCAGCAGCCCCCCCGCGGGCGCCCCCCATGAGCAGTTCTTC; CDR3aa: CASSPPAGAPHEQFF
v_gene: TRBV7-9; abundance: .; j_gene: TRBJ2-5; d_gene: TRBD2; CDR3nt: TGTGCCAGCAGCTTCTCAACCGGGACTAGCGGGATCTCAGAGACCCAGTACTTC; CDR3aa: CASSFSTGTSGISETQYF
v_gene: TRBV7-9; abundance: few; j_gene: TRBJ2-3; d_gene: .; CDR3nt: TGTGCCAGCAGCGGAGACAGACACACAGATACGCAGTATTTT; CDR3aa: CASSGDRHTDTQYF